Each of the 8 T cell receptor beta chains below was sequenced from the same sample in a study of T cells after yellow fever vaccination. MiXCR, applied by TCRdb to the 5' RACE reads, yields one record per CDR3 protein. This table has a few hundred thousand distinct CDR3 sequences, 17% appearing once. This specimen consisted of PBMCs, obtained less than 6 days after the first yellow fever vaccination. These receptors were collected from a man between 18 and 35 years old who received the YFV17D yellow fever vaccine.

This clonotype was seen a handful of times. The V gene is TRBV7-2, the J gene TRBJ1-5; D not certain. This CDR3 has 15 amino acids. V lost 4 bases, J lost 0 bases, and 10 bases lay in between. Germline CDR1 reads SGHTA; CDR2 reads FQGNSA. DNA of the CDR3: TGTGCCAGCAGCTCCCTGGGATATAGCAATCAGCCCCAGCATTTT. Protein product: CASSSLGYSNQPQHF.

The chain carries TRBV6-5 and TRBJ2-1; D is unclear. V lost 0 bases and J 1 base, leaving 7 bases between the germline ends. The CDR3 sequence is 15 residues long. Germline loops: CDR1 MNHEY, CDR2 SVGAGI. CDR3 loop: CASSYSALSYNEQFF. The CDR3 DNA sequence: TGTGCCAGCAGTTACTCCGCCCTTTCCTACAATGAGCAGTTCTTC.

This clonotype has just a few counts. This chain links TRBV18 with TRBJ1-1, with 9 bases fitting TRBD1. This CDR3 has 17 amino acids. The germline V gene has CDR1 KGHSH and CDR2 LQKENI. Losses at the gene ends were 5 bases for V and 4 bases for J; bases not matched to a gene: 14. The CDR3: CASSSRDRDIWGTEAFF. As DNA, the CDR3 is TGTGCCAGCTCAAGTAGGGACAGGGATATTTGGGGCACTGAAGCTTTCTTT.

J is TRBJ2-7 and V is TRBV28; no definite D call. Germline CDR1 reads MDHEN; CDR2 reads SYDVKM. The CDR3 extends over 14 amino acids. V was trimmed by 2 bases and J by 3 bases, leaving 11 bases between them. The chain's CDR3 is CASSLLQRHYEQYF. The CDR3 DNA reads TGTGCCAGCAGTTTACTCCAACGGCACTACGAGCAGTACTTC.

The table lists this clonotype with a count of one. This chain uses TRBV18 with TRBJ2-7; D assignment may be TRBD1 or TRBD2 (6 bases each). Trimming took off 4 bases at V and 3 bases at J, with 13 bases between the two ends. Per germline, CDR1 KGHSH and CDR2 LQKENI. The CDR3 runs 14 residues. This CDR3 is CASSLYGGNYEQYF. The CDR3 nucleotides read TGTGCCAGCTCACTCTACGGGGGCAACTACGAGCAGTACTTC.

V usage is TRBV6-1 and J usage is TRBJ2-5, with 8 bases fitting TRBD2. CDR1 is MNHNS and CDR2 is SASEGT in the germline V gene. The length of the CDR3 is 13 residues. The V segment lost 6 bases and the J segment 5 bases; nucleotides outside the gene matches: 5. DNA of the CDR3: TGTGCCAGCAGACGACTAGCGATGGAGACCCAGTACTTC. It specifies CASRRLAMETQYF.

This clonotype came up once. V is TRBV15 and J is TRBJ2-5; no clear D gene. Deletions cut 5 bases from V and 5 bases from J, with 9 bases between. Germline-derived CDR1 and CDR2 are LNHNV and YYDKDF (reference sequence). The CDR3 totals 12 residues. DNA for the CDR3: TGTGCCACCAGCGCGGAAGGGGAGACCCAGTACTTC. This translates into CATSAEGETQYF.

This clonotype was observed at least ten times. This sequence joins TRBV5-1 and TRBJ2-5; D unclear. The CDR3 is made up of 13 amino acids. V was trimmed by 1 base and J by 4 bases, leaving 8 bases between them. The germline V gene has CDR1 SGHRS and CDR2 YFSETQ. CDR3 sequence reads: CASSLSDAETQYF. The CDR3 nucleotides read TGCGCCAGCAGCTTGTCAGACGCAGAGACCCAGTACTTC.